This is a list of T cell receptor beta chains from one sample in a study of blood T cell repertoires in COVID-19. The assay was immunoSEQ multiplex PCR, and TCRdb's table has in-frame clones only and misses some. The top ten hold 28% of the sample, which has 52,000 or so clones, about nine tenths seen once. Specimen: peripheral blood. The source of these receptors is a human donor in a cohort sampled during active COVID-19. CDR3s include the opening cysteine and the closing phenylalanine or tryptophan.

CDR3 protein,J gene,V gene
CASSELSGPGTDTQYF,TRBJ2-3,TRBV6-1
CASSRGQGATGELFF,TRBJ2-2,TRBV6-2/TRBV6-3
CASSLSRGQGTEAFF,TRBJ1-1,TRBV5-1
CASSLETSGSYEQYF,TRBJ2-7,TRBV11-2
CASSSRFSGSEQYF,TRBJ2-7,TRBV7-2
CASSALTQNTEAFF,TRBJ1-1,TRBV6-6
CASSQAGTAAYNEQFF,TRBJ2-1,TRBV9
CASSLEIEAEAFF,TRBJ1-1,TRBV7-9
CASSTTGNNQPQHF,TRBJ1-5,TRBV19
CASSLPGKRNEQFF,TRBJ2-1,TRBV18
CASSAPSGSRYEQYF,TRBJ2-7,TRBV10-1
CASSQVPGPDTQYF,TRBJ2-3,TRBV3-1/TRBV3-2
CASSPQASGNTIYF,TRBJ1-3,TRBV5-4
CASSLSTMGANQPQHF,TRBJ1-5,TRBV7-8
CASSLDGGGKPQHF,TRBJ1-5,TRBV27
CASSQDNTGSSYNSPLHF,TRBJ1-6,TRBV4-2
CASSLAGRIPGYTF,TRBJ1-2,TRBV5-1
CASYGQGVTDTQYF,TRBJ2-3,TRBV5-1
CASSPGLAGSTDTQYF,TRBJ2-3,TRBV7-8
CASSVEIGTGGGYTF,TRBJ1-2,TRBV9
CASSRDRDLGYGYTF,TRBJ1-2,TRBV5-1
CATSSGSYTGELFF,TRBJ2-2,TRBV15
CASSLRQGRWETQYF,TRBJ2-5,TRBV27
CASTRGGVHEQYF,TRBJ2-7,TRBV23-1
CASSEELGRNTIYF,TRBJ1-3,TRBV6-1
CASSPSPLGGGMNTEAFF,TRBJ1-1,TRBV18
CASSKDRAGRQPQHF,TRBJ1-5,TRBV7-9
CASSVFKTSGNTGELFF,TRBJ2-2,TRBV5-1
CASSFVVTGGTKF,TRBJ1-1,TRBV12-3/TRBV12-4
CASSPLGAGKYLEQFF,TRBJ2-1,TRBV18
CAWSGQGISTEAFF,TRBJ1-1,TRBV30
CASSVQGRSGNTIYF,TRBJ1-3,TRBV2
CASSLGGIVDDDTEAFF,TRBJ1-1,TRBV5-1
CASRAGFDPNEKLFF,TRBJ1-4,TRBV2
CASIHPTGENEAFF,TRBJ1-1,TRBV19
CATSVGQGAYNEQFF,TRBJ2-1,TRBV24-1
CASSATPGWGEKLFF,TRBJ1-4,TRBV3-1/TRBV3-2
CASSYVSGAPDTQYF,TRBJ2-3,TRBV6-5
CASRGPFSTDTQYF,TRBJ2-3,TRBV2
CATPSTREGLRYGYTF,TRBJ1-2,TRBV10-3
CASSLSPGDYGYTF,TRBJ1-2,TRBV18
CSVLTGLGAEAFF,TRBJ1-1,TRBV29-1
CASSLVAGGDNEQFF,TRBJ2-1,TRBV5-1
CASSPWAEWETQYF,TRBJ2-5,TRBV18
CASTAGTSGSYEQYF,TRBJ2-7,TRBV19
CATSRGQGDIEKLFF,TRBJ1-4,TRBV15
CASSYSVRAGEQFF,TRBJ2-1,TRBV6-5
CASSLQGRSEKLFF,TRBJ1-4,TRBV5-1
CASSISGTSGRTDTQYF,TRBJ2-3,TRBV5-1
CASSLGAGAYNEQFF,TRBJ2-1,TRBV5-1
CAISPTSGGQETQYF,TRBJ2-5,TRBV10-3